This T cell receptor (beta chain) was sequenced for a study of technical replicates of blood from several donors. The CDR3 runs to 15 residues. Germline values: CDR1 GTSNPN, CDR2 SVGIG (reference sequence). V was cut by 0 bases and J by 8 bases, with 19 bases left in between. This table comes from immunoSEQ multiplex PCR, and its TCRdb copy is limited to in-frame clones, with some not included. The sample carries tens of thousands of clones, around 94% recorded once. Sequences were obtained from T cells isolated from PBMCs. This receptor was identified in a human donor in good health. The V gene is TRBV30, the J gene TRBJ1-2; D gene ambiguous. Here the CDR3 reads CAWSVSGPPSFGYTF. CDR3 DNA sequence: TGTGCCTGGAGTGTATCGGGTCCCCCGTCTTTCGGCTACACCTTC.